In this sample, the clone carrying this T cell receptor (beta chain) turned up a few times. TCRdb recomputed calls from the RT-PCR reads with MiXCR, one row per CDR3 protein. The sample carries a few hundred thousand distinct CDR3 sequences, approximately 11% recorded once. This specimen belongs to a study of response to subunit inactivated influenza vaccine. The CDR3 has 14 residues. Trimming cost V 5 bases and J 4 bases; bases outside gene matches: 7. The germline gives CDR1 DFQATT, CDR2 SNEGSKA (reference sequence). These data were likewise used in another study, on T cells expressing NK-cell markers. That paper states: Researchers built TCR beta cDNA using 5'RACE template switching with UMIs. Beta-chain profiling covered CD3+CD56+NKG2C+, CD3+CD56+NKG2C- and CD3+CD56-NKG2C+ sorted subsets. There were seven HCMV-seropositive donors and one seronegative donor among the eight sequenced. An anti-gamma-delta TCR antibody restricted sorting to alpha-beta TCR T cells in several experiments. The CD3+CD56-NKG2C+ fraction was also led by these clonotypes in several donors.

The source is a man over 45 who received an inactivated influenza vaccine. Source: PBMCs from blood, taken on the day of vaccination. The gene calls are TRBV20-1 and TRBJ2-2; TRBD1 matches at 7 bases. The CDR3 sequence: CSAGLTGPTGELFF. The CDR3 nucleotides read TGCAGTGCTGGATTGACAGGGCCCACCGGGGAGCTGTTTTTT.